A selection of T cell receptor beta chains follows, all from one sample in a study of spatial heterogeneity in lung cancer. TCRdb passed the 5' RACE reads through MiXCR, listing each CDR3 protein once. The sample yields fewer than 20,000 distinct CDR3 sequences, around 19% seen once. This sample comprised PBMCs, obtained at surgery. Every receptor here comes from a male donor with early-stage non-small cell lung cancer. Both conserved end residues are part of each CDR3. The D gene is left open where the match is weak. Where a row states a size, it is once, few, many or the class of an expanded clone; other rows omit it.

clone_size	v_call	j_call	d_call	cdr3_aa	cdr3_nt
few	TRBV6-2/TRBV6-3	TRBJ2-5	-	CASSLPGRALVETQYF	TGTGCCAGCAGCCTCCCCGGACGGGCCCTTGTAGAGACCCAGTACTTC
-	TRBV6-5	TRBJ2-3	-	CASSYSSQGTQYF	TGTGCCAGCAGTTACTCGTCCCAGGGTACGCAGTATTTT
-	TRBV13	TRBJ2-3	TRBD1	CASSPDRGPTDTQYF	TGTGCCAGCAGCCCCGACAGGGGGCCCACAGATACGCAGTATTTT
many	TRBV6-1	TRBJ2-2	TRBD2	CASSAGTLAGSTGELFF	TGTGCCAGCAGCGCTGGGACACTAGCGGGGAGCACCGGGGAGCTGTTTTTT
-	TRBV5-8	TRBJ2-7	TRBD1	CASSLGDSTSYEQYF	TGTGCCAGCAGCTTGGGGGACAGTACCTCCTACGAGCAGTACTTC
-	TRBV7-6	TRBJ1-5	TRBD1	CASSSGGWENNQPQHF	TGTGCCAGCAGCTCAGGGGGCTGGGAAAACAATCAGCCCCAGCATTTT
-	TRBV4-2	TRBJ1-6	-	CASSQVGALPLHF	TGTGCCAGCAGCCAAGTCGGGGCCCTCCCCCTCCACTTT
few	TRBV6-5	TRBJ2-7	-	CASSYSWLGTYEQYF	TGTGCCAGCAGTTACAGTTGGCTAGGGACTTACGAGCAGTACTTC
many	TRBV7-6	TRBJ2-7	-	CASSLGRAPEQYF	TGTGCCAGCAGCTTAGGCAGGGCCCCCGAGCAGTACTTC
once	TRBV7-9	TRBJ1-1	TRBD1	CASSSPPGGNTEAFF	TGTGCCAGCAGCTCACCCCCAGGGGGAAACACTGAAGCTTTCTTT
-	TRBV12-5	TRBJ2-3	TRBD1	CASGLVMTGGADTQYF	TGTGCTAGTGGTTTGGTAATGACAGGGGGCGCAGATACGCAGTATTTT
-	TRBV29-1	TRBJ1-2	-	CSVEDARDGYTF	TGCAGCGTTGAAGATGCCCGGGACGGCTACACCTTC
many	TRBV29-1	TRBJ2-7	-	CSVEDQGVDYEQYF	TGCAGCGTTGAAGATCAGGGAGTAGACTACGAGCAGTACTTC
-	TRBV12-3/TRBV12-4	TRBJ1-2	-	CASSLVTNDGYTF	TGTGCCAGCAGTTTAGTTACGAACGATGGCTACACCTTC
many	TRBV5-1	TRBJ2-1	TRBD1	CASSATGGSEQFF	TGCGCCAGCAGCGCGACAGGGGGTAGTGAGCAGTTCTTC
-	TRBV7-9	TRBJ2-1	TRBD1	CASSRGQGGSEQFF	TGTGCCAGCAGCCGCGGACAGGGGGGATCAGAGCAGTTCTTC
few	TRBV3-1	TRBJ2-5	-	CASSQERETQYF	TGTGCCAGCAGCCAAGAAAGAGAGACCCAGTACTTC
few	TRBV7-8	TRBJ2-7	TRBD1	CASSWTRDRGYEQYF	TGTGCCAGCAGCTGGACCCGGGACAGGGGTTACGAGCAGTACTTC
many	TRBV5-6	TRBJ1-2	TRBD1	CASSPDRESFVYGYTF	TGTGCCAGCAGCCCGGACAGGGAGAGCTTCGTCTATGGCTACACCTTC
few	TRBV28	TRBJ2-1	-	CASNRLGREGEQFF	TGTGCCAGCAACCGGCTCGGACGAGAGGGTGAGCAGTTCTTC
many	TRBV19	TRBJ1-1	-	CASRVGGTEAFF	TGTGCCAGCCGAGTTGGAGGGACTGAAGCTTTCTTT
many	TRBV5-1	TRBJ2-7	-	CASSLRAGDEQYF	TGCGCCAGCAGCTTGCGGGCAGGGGACGAGCAGTACTTC
-	TRBV3-1	TRBJ1-3	-	CASSQERVTGNTIYF	TGTGCCAGCAGCCAAGAACGGGTGACGGGAAACACCATATATTTT
few	TRBV20-1	TRBJ2-7	-	CSARAGAEQYF	TGCAGTGCTAGAGCCGGGGCCGAGCAGTACTTC
many	TRBV6-5	TRBJ2-7	TRBD1	CASSYSRTGEQYF	TGTGCCAGCAGTTACTCCAGGACAGGCGAGCAGTACTTC
many	TRBV5-1	TRBJ2-3	-	CASSLGKSTDTQYF	TGCGCCAGCAGCTTGGGAAAATCCACAGATACGCAGTATTTT
-	TRBV12-3/TRBV12-4	TRBJ2-6	-	CASRPGANVLTF	TGTGCCAGCAGACCTGGGGCCAACGTCCTGACTTTC
-	TRBV20-1	TRBJ2-7	TRBD2	CSADGAGGAYEQYF	TGCAGTGCTGACGGAGCGGGGGGGGCCTACGAGCAGTACTTC
few	TRBV3-1	TRBJ2-3	TRBD2	CASSQGTGLAGTDTQYF	TGTGCCAGCAGCCAAGGGACGGGACTAGCGGGGACAGATACGCAGTATTTT
many	TRBV30	TRBJ2-7	-	CAWSVLAGTEQYF	TGTGCCTGGAGTGTACTGGCAGGGACGGAGCAGTACTTC
many	TRBV19	TRBJ2-3	TRBD2	CASSISGGVTDTQYF	TGTGCCAGTAGTATTAGCGGGGGTGTCACAGATACGCAGTATTTT
many	TRBV12-3/TRBV12-4	TRBJ1-2	-	CASSLGVESYGYTF	TGTGCCAGCAGTTTAGGAGTAGAAAGCTATGGCTACACCTTC
many	TRBV12-3/TRBV12-4	TRBJ1-6	-	CASSLDYLSSPLHF	TGTGCCAGCAGTTTGGACTACTTGAGTTCACCCCTCCACTTT
medium-sized	TRBV12-3/TRBV12-4	TRBJ2-1	TRBD2	CASAAGGPYNEQFF	TGTGCCAGCGCCGCGGGGGGGCCCTACAATGAGCAGTTCTTC
few	TRBV11-2	TRBJ1-5	-	CASSPAYNQPQHF	TGTGCCAGCAGCCCAGCGTACAATCAGCCCCAGCATTTT
many	TRBV7-6	TRBJ2-2	-	CASSLKTLNTGELFF	TGTGCCAGCAGCTTAAAGACATTGAACACCGGGGAGCTGTTTTTT
medium-sized	TRBV6-1	TRBJ2-3	-	CATGARSSTDTQYF	TGTGCCACAGGCGCTAGATCTAGCACAGATACGCAGTATTTT
-	TRBV3-1	TRBJ1-4	TRBD1	CASSQGQGVEKLFF	TGTGCCAGCAGCCAAGGACAGGGGGTCGAAAAACTGTTTTTT
-	TRBV7-9	TRBJ2-5	-	CASSLAGYQETQYF	TGTGCCAGCAGCTTAGCCGGGTACCAAGAGACCCAGTACTTC
few	TRBV18	TRBJ1-1	-	CASSPNLFARGTEAFF	TGTGCCAGCTCACCTAACCTTTTCGCGAGGGGCACTGAAGCTTTCTTT
-	TRBV6-5	TRBJ2-5	TRBD2	CASSYSAGETQETQYF	TGTGCCAGCAGTTACAGCGCGGGGGAAACTCAAGAGACCCAGTACTTC
-	TRBV2	TRBJ1-3	-	CASTLRGGLLISGNTTYF	TGTGCCAGCACTTTAAGAGGGGGACTCCTGATCTCTGGAAACACCACATATTTT
-	TRBV20-1	TRBJ1-2	-	CSAREQGHYGYTF	TGCAGTGCTAGGGAACAGGGCCACTATGGCTACACCTTC
many	TRBV7-7	TRBJ2-1	TRBD1	CASSVGTGLFNEQFF	TGTGCTAGCAGCGTCGGGACAGGTCTCTTCAATGAGCAGTTCTTC
few	TRBV20-1	TRBJ1-5	-	CSARRREYSNQPQHF	TGCAGTGCGAGACGCAGAGAGTATAGCAATCAGCCCCAGCATTTT
-	TRBV30	TRBJ1-2	-	CAWSVLAANYGYTF	TGTGCCTGGAGTGTACTGGCAGCTAACTATGGCTACACCTTC